One sample yielded the 25 T cell receptor beta chains listed below, sequenced in a study of T cell responses to AZD1222 COVID-19 vaccine. This table comes from immunoSEQ multiplex PCR, and its TCRdb copy is limited to in-frame clones, with some not included. The table includes roughly 120,000 clones, more than 75% detected once. Here the sequenced sample was peripheral blood, taken 28 days after the second AZD1222 dose. These receptors were collected from an adult who received the AZD1222 COVID-19 vaccine.

The rearrangement links TRBV7-9 to TRBJ2-3; D possibly corresponds to TRBD2 (6 bases). There are 17 residues in the CDR3. The V gene's germline CDR1 is SEHNR and CDR2 FQNEAQ (reference sequence). V dropped 1 base and J dropped 8 bases, with 22 bases sitting between them. CDR3 in DNA: TGTGCCAGCAGCTTAGTGCAGGGACTCCTAGCCCGGGGTACGCAGTATTTT. As protein: CASSLVQGLLARGTQYF.

The chain carries TRBV27 and TRBJ1-4, with D possibly matching TRBD1 (6 bases). This CDR3 contains 17 residues. Germline V CDR1 and CDR2: MNHEY, SMNVEV (reference sequence). V was shortened by 2 bases and J by 7 bases, with 20 bases between the two germline ends. CDR3 in amino acids: CASSLEGLLGAGEKLFF. CDR3 sequence (DNA): TGTGCCAGCAGTTTAGAAGGTCTCTTGGGGGCGGGTGAAAAACTGTTTTTT.

This clone was counted a single time. The V call is TRBV5-1, the J call TRBJ1-2; D is undetermined. Germline values: CDR1 SGHRS, CDR2 YFSETQ. CDR3 length equals 15 residues. The V gene lost 4 bases and the J gene lost 8 bases, with 21 bases spanning the gap. CDR3 in DNA: TGCGCCAGCAGCCCCCGGGTCGGGTCTGGGGAAGGCTACACCTTC. Amino acids: CASSPRVGSGEGYTF. Drawing the rest from reference TRBV5-1 and TRBJ1-2, the complete variable domain is KAGVTQTPRYLIKTRGQQVTLSCSPISGHRSVSWYQQTPGQGLQFLFEYFSETQRNKGNFPGRFSGRQFSNSRSEMNVSTLELGDSALYLCASSPRVGSGEGYTFGSGTRLTVV.

The chain is built from TRBV7-9 and TRBJ1-2, with TRBD1 matching over 11 bases. J was trimmed by 7 bases and V by 4 bases; bases with no gene match: 11. CDR3 length: 16 amino acids. Germline CDR1 SEHNR, CDR2 FQNEAQ (reference sequence). This CDR3 reads CASSSFIGQGASGYTF. For the CDR3, the DNA is TGTGCCAGCAGCTCCTTTATTGGACAGGGGGCATCTGGCTACACCTTC.

Here the CDR3 reads CASSLAPLAGVPYNEQFF. The CDR3 coding sequence is TGTGCCAGCAGCTTAGCGCCGCTGGCGGGGGTCCCTTACAATGAGCAGTTCTTC. This chain links TRBV7-9 with TRBJ2-1, with 7 bases lining up with TRBD2. The V segment lost 0 bases and the J segment 4 bases; nucleotides outside the gene matches: 12. CDR1 and CDR2 from the germline V gene are SEHNR and FQNEAQ (reference sequence). The CDR3 has 18 residues. The full variable domain, rest sourced from reference TRBV7-9 and TRBJ2-1, is DTGVSQNPRHKITKRGQNVTFRCDPISEHNRLYWYRQTLGQGPEFLTYFQNEAQLEKSRLLSDRFSAERPKGSFSTLEIQRTEQGDSAMYLCASSLAPLAGVPYNEQFFGPGTRLTVL.

V usage is TRBV4-1 and J usage is TRBJ1-1; D is unresolved. CDR1 is MGHRA and CDR2 is YSYEKL in the germline V gene. The CDR3 runs to 17 residues. Trimming removed 1 base from V and 0 bases from J, with 15 bases in between. CDR3 nucleotides: TGCGCCAGCAGCCAAGTTGGCGCAGGAAGGGTGAACACTGAAGCTTTCTTT. Translating gives CASSQVGAGRVNTEAFF.

This clone appeared once. The rearrangement uses TRBV6-2 or TRBV6-3 and TRBJ1-5; D perhaps matches TRBD1 (6 bases). Germline V lookup: CDR1 MNHEY, CDR2 SVGEGT. The CDR3 spans 19 residues. The V end was cut by 2 bases, the J end by 1 base, with 21 bases between. The CDR3 sequence: CASSYHRQVSWRSNQPQHF. CDR3 coding DNA: TGTGCCAGCAGTTACCACCGACAGGTCAGCTGGAGAAGCAATCAGCCCCAGCATTTT.

This chain uses TRBV6-5 with TRBJ1-6, with D unclear. V was shortened by 0 bases and J by 14 bases, with 11 bases between the two germline ends. Germline V gene data show CDR1 as MNHEY and CDR2 as SVGAGI. The CDR3 sequence is 13 residues long. The CDR3 loop is CASSYSPRESLHF. The DNA for the CDR3 is TGTGCCAGCAGTTACTCTCCCAGAGAGTCCCTCCACTTT.

This chain connects TRBV19 to TRBJ2-5; D ambiguous. The CDR3 runs to 13 residues. Germline V gene sequence: CDR1 LNHDA, CDR2 SQIVND (reference sequence). V was cut by 5 bases and J by 7 bases, with 14 bases left in between. CDR3 DNA sequence: TGTGCCAGTAGTCGCCAGACCGGGTTGACCCAGTACTTC. This translates into CASSRQTGLTQYF.

The sample holds one count of this clone. V usage is TRBV7-9 and J usage is TRBJ2-1, with D perhaps matching TRBD2 (5 bases). Germline V CDR1 and CDR2: SEHNR, FQNEAQ (reference sequence). The CDR3 has 15 residues. Trimming took 4 bases from V and 5 from J, leaving 15 bases between them. The CDR3 is CASSSTRKVDNEQFF. As DNA, the CDR3 is TGTGCCAGCAGCTCCACTAGAAAAGTGGACAATGAGCAGTTCTTC.

The rearrangement uses TRBV6-2 or TRBV6-3 and TRBJ1-5, with D possibly matching TRBD1 (5 bases). The CDR3 covers 14 residues. The germline gives CDR1 MNHEY, CDR2 SVGEGT. V was clipped by 5 bases and J by 4 bases, with 12 bases between them. CDR3 sequence (DNA): TGTGCCAGCAGTGACAGCGTTAGTAATCAGCCCCAGCATTTT. Encoded protein: CASSDSVSNQPQHF.

This rearrangement joins TRBV19 to TRBJ2-7; 7 bases are shared with TRBD2. CDR1 is LNHDA and CDR2 is SQIVND in the germline V gene (reference sequence). The V segment lost 1 base and the J segment 6 bases; nucleotides outside the gene matches: 12. This CDR3 region has 16 residues. CDR3 amino acids: CASSIGGAGAAGEQYF. The CDR3 DNA sequence: TGTGCCAGTAGTATAGGTGGGGCGGGAGCGGCCGGCGAGCAGTACTTC.

The chain recombines TRBV7-8 with TRBJ1-1; no clear D. Trimming shortened V by 4 bases and J by 0 bases, and 9 bases separated the two germline ends. Per the germline V gene, CDR1 is SGHVS and CDR2 is FQNEAQ. The CDR3 extends over 14 amino acids. The CDR3 region has the DNA TGTGCCAGCAGCTCGGCAGTAATGAACACTGAAGCTTTCTTT. Translation gives CASSSAVMNTEAFF.

The chain carries TRBV5-6 and TRBJ2-3, with 7 bases identical to TRBD2. The CDR3 totals 17 residues. Looked up from germline, CDR1 is SGHDT and CDR2 is YYEEEE. V was clipped by 2 bases and J by 0 bases; unmatched bases: 9. CDR3 in amino acids: CASSFLAAGPSTDTQYF. CDR3 sequence (DNA): TGTGCCAGCAGCTTCCTAGCAGCGGGACCTAGCACAGATACGCAGTATTTT.

The CDR3 DNA sequence: TGTGCTAGTGGTTCGGACAGGGGGCTGAACACTGAAGCTTTCTTT. It specifies CASGSDRGLNTEAFF. The J gene is TRBJ1-1, the V gene TRBV12-5; 11 positions agree with TRBD1. Germline CDR1 is LGHNT and CDR2 is FRNRAP. The CDR3 has 15 amino acids. J gave up 0 bases and V 4 bases, and 1 base lay outside the gene matches.

The chain recombines TRBV9 with TRBJ1-2, with TRBD1 as a possible D gene (5 bases). The germline CDR1 and CDR2 sequences are SGDLS and YYNGEE. V shed 4 bases and J shed 8 bases, with 9 bases lying between them. The CDR3 contains 11 residues. CDR3 loop: CASSPGFGYTF. CDR3 bases: TGTGCCAGCAGCCCAGGGTTCGGCTACACCTTC.

V is TRBV13 and J is TRBJ1-2; TRBD1 might be the D (5 bases). This CDR3 comprises 14 residues. CDR1 PRHDT and CDR2 FYEKMQ come from the germline V gene (reference sequence). V lost 3 bases and J 3 bases, leaving 11 bases between the germline ends. The CDR3 DNA follows: TGTGCCAGCAGCTTCGGGGCAGGGTACTATGGCTACACCTTC. This translates into CASSFGAGYYGYTF.

The V gene is TRBV11-2, the J gene TRBJ2-7, with a tentative D call TRBD1 (6 bases). Germline assignment: CDR1 SGHAT and CDR2 FQNNGV. With 4 bases removed from V and 5 bases from J, the gap between germline ends came to 18 bases. The CDR3 sequence is 15 residues long. The CDR3 bases are TGTGCCAGCAGCTCCTTGCAGGGGAGTGGGAACGAGCAGTACTTC. Translated, it gives CASSSLQGSGNEQYF.

V is TRBV11-3 and J is TRBJ2-2; D gene unclear. Germline lookup yields CDR1 SGHNT and CDR2 YENEEA. Trimming pared 1 base from V and 4 bases from J, leaving 7 bases between. The CDR3 is made up of 14 amino acids. CDR3 sequence (DNA): TGTGCCAGCAGCTTAGTGGCCAGCACCGGGGAGCTGTTTTTT. It translates to CASSLVASTGELFF.

CDR3 in amino acids: CASNLEGGLASPLHF. CDR3 nucleotide sequence: TGTGCCAGTAACCTAGAAGGAGGGCTGGCTTCACCCCTCCACTTT. The chain is built from TRBV19 and TRBJ1-6; no clear D gene. The CDR3 runs 15 residues. V was trimmed by 7 bases and J by 9 bases, leaving 19 bases between them. Germline V gene data show CDR1 as LNHDA and CDR2 as SQIVND (reference sequence). The variable domain in full, completed from reference TRBV19 and TRBJ1-6, reads DGGITQSPKYLFRKEGQNVTLSCEQNLNHDAMYWYRQDPGQGLRLIYYSQIVNDFQKGDIAEGYSVSREKKESFPLTVTSAQKNPTAFYLCASNLEGGLASPLHFGNGTRLTVT.

This rearrangement joins TRBV5-1 to TRBJ2-1; D call uncertain. The CDR3 is 15 residues long. CDR1 and CDR2 from the germline V gene are SGHRS and YFSETQ. V was clipped by 1 base and J by 4 bases, with 12 bases between them. CDR3 protein: CASSLRQGGYNEQFF. In nucleotides, the CDR3 is TGCGCCAGCAGCTTGAGGCAAGGCGGTTACAATGAGCAGTTCTTC.

The CDR3 nucleotides are TGTGCTACCGCTAGACTAGCGGGGGGATACAATGAGCAGTTCTTC. This sequence encodes CATARLAGGYNEQFF. The chain is built from TRBV10-3 and TRBJ2-1, with 13 bases lining up with TRBD2. Germline V gene lookup returns CDR1 ENHRY and CDR2 SYGVKD. The CDR3 length is 15 residues.

The chain carries TRBV12-3 or TRBV12-4 and TRBJ2-7; tentative D call: TRBD2 (6 bases). The CDR3 covers 11 residues. Deletions cut 10 bases from V and 6 bases from J, with 13 bases between. The CDR3 here is CAIPQGGEQYF. The CDR3 region has the DNA TGTGCCATCCCTCAGGGAGGCGAGCAGTACTTC.

J is TRBJ1-4 and V is TRBV13, with a tentative D call TRBD1 (5 bases). Trimming took off 1 base at V and 6 bases at J, with 9 bases between the two ends. In germline, CDR1 is PRHDT, CDR2 FYEKMQ (reference sequence). The CDR3 spans 14 residues. CDR3 residues: CASSLDRDDEKLFF. In nucleotides, the CDR3 is TGTGCCAGCAGCTTAGATAGGGACGATGAAAAACTGTTTTTT. Drawing the rest from reference TRBV13 and TRBJ1-4, the complete variable domain is AAGVIQSPRHLIKEKRETATLKCYPIPRHDTVYWYQQGPGQDPQFLISFYEKMQSDKGSIPDRFSAQQFSDYHSELNMSSLELGDSALYFCASSLDRDDEKLFFGSGTQLSVL.

The J gene is TRBJ2-5, the V gene TRBV7-3; either TRBD1 or TRBD2 may fit D (6 bases each). V was trimmed by 0 bases and J by 3 bases, leaving 8 bases between them. CDR1 is SGHTA, CDR2 FQGTGA, per germline. This CDR3 region has 14 residues. This CDR3 reads CASSLTGGKETQYF. In DNA form, the CDR3 reads TGTGCCAGCAGCTTAACGGGGGGCAAAGAGACCCAGTACTTC.